This TCR beta chain stems from a study of T cell changes during pregnancy in multiple sclerosis. Repertoires were generated with immunoSEQ multiplex PCR, while TCRdb's copy carries only in-frame clones and drops some. The sample holds roughly 93,000 clones, about 91% seen once. The junction had 5 bases not matched to a gene; V was cut back by 6 bases and J by 5 bases. This CDR3 region has 13 residues. The germline V gene encodes CDR1 MGHDK and CDR2 SYGVNS. The gene calls are TRBV25-1 and TRBJ2-5; 8 bases agree with TRBD2. Sequences were derived from peripheral blood, sampled in the first trimester of pregnancy. The clonotype was recovered from a female donor in good health, enrolled as a control in a pregnancy study. The CDR3: CASRYPGGETQYF. CDR3 coding DNA: TGTGCCAGCAGATACCCGGGAGGGGAGACCCAGTACTTC.